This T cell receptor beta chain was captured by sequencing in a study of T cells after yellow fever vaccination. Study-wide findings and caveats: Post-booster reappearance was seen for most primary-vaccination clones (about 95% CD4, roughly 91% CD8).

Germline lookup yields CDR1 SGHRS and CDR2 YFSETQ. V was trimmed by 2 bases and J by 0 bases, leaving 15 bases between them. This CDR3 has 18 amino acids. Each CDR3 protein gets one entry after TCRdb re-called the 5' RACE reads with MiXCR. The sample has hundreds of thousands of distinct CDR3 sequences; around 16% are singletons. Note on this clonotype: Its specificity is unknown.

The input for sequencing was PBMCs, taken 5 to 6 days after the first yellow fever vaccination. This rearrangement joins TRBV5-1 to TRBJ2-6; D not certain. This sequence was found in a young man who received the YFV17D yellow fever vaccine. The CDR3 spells CASSFDFRLSSGANVLTF. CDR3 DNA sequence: TGCGCCAGCAGCTTCGATTTTAGGCTGAGCTCTGGGGCCAACGTCCTGACTTTC.